This TCR beta chain was found in a study of molecular identifiers for immune sequencing clone quantification. Note on this clonotype: Antigen specificity is unknown.

The J segment lost 3 bases and the V segment lost 4 bases, leaving 11 bases of the junction unmatched. The CDR3 length is 16 residues. Germline V lookup: CDR1 SQVTM, CDR2 ANQGSEA. TCRdb reprocessed the PCR reads with MiXCR, giving one entry per CDR3 protein. The sample contains over 600,000 distinct CDR3 sequences, approximately 20% of which appear only once. Overall study results and limits: It was shown that clones above 20 RNA copies held over 97% of effector molecules, but under 1% in naive cells.

The chain has TRBV29-1 and TRBJ2-2; the match to TRBD1 covers 7 bases. Sequenced material: naive CD8+ T cells from blood, with Jurkat cell RNA spiked in. The subset was: FACS-sorted CD8+CD4-CCR7+CD45RA+ naive T cells. This TCR derives from a human donor in good health. Some libraries in this study had Jurkat cell RNA spiked in. The chain's CDR3 is CSVVFLGTADTGELFF. In nucleotides, the CDR3 is TGCAGCGTTGTGTTTCTGGGGACAGCCGACACCGGGGAGCTGTTTTTT.